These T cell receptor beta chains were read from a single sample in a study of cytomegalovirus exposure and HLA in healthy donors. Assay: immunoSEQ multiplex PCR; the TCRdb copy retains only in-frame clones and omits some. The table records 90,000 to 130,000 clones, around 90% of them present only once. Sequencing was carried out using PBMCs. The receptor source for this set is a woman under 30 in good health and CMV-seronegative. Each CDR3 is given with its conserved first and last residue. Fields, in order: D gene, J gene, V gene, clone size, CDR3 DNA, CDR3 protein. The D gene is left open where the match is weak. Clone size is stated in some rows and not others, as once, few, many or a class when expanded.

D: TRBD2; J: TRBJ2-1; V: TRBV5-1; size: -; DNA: TGCGCCAGCACCCGGTCCGGGGAGGGGATTTACAATGAGCAGTTCTTC; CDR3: CASTRSGEGIYNEQFF
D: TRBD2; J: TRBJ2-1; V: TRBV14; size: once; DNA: TGTGCCAGCAGCCCCAGACTAGCGGGAGCCTACAATGAGCAGTTCTTC; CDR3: CASSPRLAGAYNEQFF
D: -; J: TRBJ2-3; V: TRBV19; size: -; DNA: TGTGCCAGTAGTATCCCCGGACACTTGGCGGAGCATACGCAGTATTTT; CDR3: CASSIPGHLAEHTQYF
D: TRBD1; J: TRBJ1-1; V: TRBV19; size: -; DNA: TGTGCCAGTAGTATCGACAGGGTGGGGTCGGCTTCCACTGAAGCTTTCTTT; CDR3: CASSIDRVGSASTEAFF
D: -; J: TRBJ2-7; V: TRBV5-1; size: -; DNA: TGCGCCAGCAGCTTGGATGTCAGATACGAGCAGTACTTC; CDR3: CASSLDVRYEQYF
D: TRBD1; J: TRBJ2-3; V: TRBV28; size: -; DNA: TGTGCCAGCAGGTCGGCAGGGGGCTTGGGGGATACGCAGTATTTT; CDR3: CASRSAGGLGDTQYF
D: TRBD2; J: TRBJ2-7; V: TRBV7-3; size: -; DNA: TGTGCCAGCAGCTCAAGCATAGCGGGGCCGAATCTCTACGAGCAGTACTTC; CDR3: CASSSSIAGPNLYEQYF
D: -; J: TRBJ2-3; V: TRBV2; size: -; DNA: TGTGCCAGCACTGGGGGCCTAATTTCCACAGATACGCAGTATTTT; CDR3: CASTGGLISTDTQYF
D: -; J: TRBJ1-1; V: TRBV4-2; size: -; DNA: TGTGCCAGCAGCCAATCATATGGCCGCCCGAACACTGAAGCTTTCTTT; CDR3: CASSQSYGRPNTEAFF
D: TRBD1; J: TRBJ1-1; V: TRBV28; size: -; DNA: TGTGCCATGACAGGGGGCGACACTGAAGCTTTCTTT; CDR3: CAMTGGDTEAFF
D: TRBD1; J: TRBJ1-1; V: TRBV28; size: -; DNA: TGTGCCAGCAGTAGGGACAGTGGGTATGGGATTGAAGCTTTCTTT; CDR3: CASSRDSGYGIEAFF
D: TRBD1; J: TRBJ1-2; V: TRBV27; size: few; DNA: TGTGCCAGCAGTTCGACAGGGGTCTATGGCTACACCTTC; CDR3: CASSSTGVYGYTF
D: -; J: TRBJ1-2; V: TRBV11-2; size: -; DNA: TGTGCCAGCAGCTACTCGGGACTGGTTGGCTACACCTTC; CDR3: CASSYSGLVGYTF
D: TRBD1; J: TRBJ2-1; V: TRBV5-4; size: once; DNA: TGTGCCAGCAGCTCGGGACAGATAAGTTCTGAGCAGTTCTTC; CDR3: CASSSGQISSEQFF